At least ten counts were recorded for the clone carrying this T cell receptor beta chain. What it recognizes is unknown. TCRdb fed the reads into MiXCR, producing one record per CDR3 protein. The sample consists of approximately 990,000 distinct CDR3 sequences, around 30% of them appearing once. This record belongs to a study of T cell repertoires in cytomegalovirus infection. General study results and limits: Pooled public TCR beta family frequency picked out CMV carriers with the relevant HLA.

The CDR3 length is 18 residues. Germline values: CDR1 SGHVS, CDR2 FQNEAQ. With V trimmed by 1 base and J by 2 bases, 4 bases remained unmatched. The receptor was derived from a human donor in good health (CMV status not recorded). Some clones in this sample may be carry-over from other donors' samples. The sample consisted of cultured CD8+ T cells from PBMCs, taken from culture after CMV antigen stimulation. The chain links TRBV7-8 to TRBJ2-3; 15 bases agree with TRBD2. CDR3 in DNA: TGTGCCAGCAGCTTAGAGGGGACTAGCGGGGGGATCACAGATACGCAGTATTTT. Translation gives CASSLEGTSGGITDTQYF.